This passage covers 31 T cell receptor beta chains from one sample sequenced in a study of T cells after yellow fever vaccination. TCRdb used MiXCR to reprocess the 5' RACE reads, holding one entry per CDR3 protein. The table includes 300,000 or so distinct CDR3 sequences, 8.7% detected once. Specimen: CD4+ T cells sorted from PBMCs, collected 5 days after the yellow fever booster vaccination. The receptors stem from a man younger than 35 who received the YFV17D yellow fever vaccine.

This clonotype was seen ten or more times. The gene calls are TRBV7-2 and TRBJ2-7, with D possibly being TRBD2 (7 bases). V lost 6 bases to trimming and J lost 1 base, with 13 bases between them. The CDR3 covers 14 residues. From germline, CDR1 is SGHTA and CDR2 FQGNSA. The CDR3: CASRPGRGSYEQYF. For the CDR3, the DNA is TGTGCCAGCAGACCAGGGAGGGGGTCCTACGAGCAGTACTTC.

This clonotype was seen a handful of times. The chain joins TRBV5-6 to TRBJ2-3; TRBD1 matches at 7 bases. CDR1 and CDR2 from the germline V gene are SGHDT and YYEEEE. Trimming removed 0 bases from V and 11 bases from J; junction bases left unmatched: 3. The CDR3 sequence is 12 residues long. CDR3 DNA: TGTGCCAGCAGCTTGGGCAGACAGGGGCAGTATTTT. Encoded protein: CASSLGRQGQYF.

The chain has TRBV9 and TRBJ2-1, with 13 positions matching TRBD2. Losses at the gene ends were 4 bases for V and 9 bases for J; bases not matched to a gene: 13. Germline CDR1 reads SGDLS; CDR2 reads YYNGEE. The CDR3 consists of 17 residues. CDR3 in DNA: TGTGCCAGCAGCTCCTCCGGGACTAGCGGGGAGGGAGTTGAGCAGTTCTTC. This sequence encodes CASSSSGTSGEGVEQFF.

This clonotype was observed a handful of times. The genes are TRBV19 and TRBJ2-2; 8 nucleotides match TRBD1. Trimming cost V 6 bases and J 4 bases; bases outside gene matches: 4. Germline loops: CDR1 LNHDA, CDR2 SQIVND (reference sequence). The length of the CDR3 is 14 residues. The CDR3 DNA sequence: TGTGCCAGTAGGGGACAGGAGCTCACCGGGGAGCTGTTTTTT. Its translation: CASRGQELTGELFF.

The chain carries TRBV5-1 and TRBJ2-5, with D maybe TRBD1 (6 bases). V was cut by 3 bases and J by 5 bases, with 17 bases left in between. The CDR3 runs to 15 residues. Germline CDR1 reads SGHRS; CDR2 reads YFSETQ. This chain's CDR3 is CASSSVGTGYETQYF. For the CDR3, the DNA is TGCGCCAGCAGCTCTGTCGGAACAGGGTACGAGACCCAGTACTTC.

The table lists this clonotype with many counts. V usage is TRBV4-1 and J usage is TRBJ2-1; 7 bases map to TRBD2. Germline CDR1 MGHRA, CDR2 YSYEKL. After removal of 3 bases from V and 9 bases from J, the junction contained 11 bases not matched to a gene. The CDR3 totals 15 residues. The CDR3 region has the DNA TGCGCCAGCAGCCACGGGGGGACCAGGCGCGGTGAGCAGTTCTTC. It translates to CASSHGGTRRGEQFF.

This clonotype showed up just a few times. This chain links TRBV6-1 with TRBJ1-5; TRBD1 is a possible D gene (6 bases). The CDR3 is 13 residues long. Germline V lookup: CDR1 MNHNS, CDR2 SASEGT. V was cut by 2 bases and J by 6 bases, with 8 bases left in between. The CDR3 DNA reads TGTGCCAGCAGTGAACGGGGGGCTCAGCCCCAGCATTTT. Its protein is CASSERGAQPQHF.

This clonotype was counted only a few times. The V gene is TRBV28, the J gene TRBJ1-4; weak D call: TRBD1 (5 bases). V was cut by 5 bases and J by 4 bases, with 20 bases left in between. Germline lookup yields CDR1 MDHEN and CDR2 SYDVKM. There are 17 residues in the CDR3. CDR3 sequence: CASSAPGGADYNEKLFF. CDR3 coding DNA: TGTGCCAGCAGTGCCCCCGGTGGGGCAGACTATAATGAAAAACTGTTTTTT.

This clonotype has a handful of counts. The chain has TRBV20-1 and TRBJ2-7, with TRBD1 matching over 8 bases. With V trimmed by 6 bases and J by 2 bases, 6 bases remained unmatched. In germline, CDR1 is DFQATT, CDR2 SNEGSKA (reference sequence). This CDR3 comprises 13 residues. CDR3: CSAPDRVTYEQYV. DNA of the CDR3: TGCAGTGCCCCGGACAGGGTCACCTACGAGCAGTACGTC.

The CDR3 region has the DNA TGTGCCACCAGTGATTTGCCACCCGGGGCCAACGTCCTGACTTTC. Translated: CATSDLPPGANVLTF. The rearrangement joins TRBV24-1 to TRBJ2-6, with D unresolved. Germline lookup yields CDR1 KGHDR and CDR2 SFDVKD. V lost 0 bases and J 4 bases, leaving 6 bases between the germline ends. The CDR3 length is 15 residues.

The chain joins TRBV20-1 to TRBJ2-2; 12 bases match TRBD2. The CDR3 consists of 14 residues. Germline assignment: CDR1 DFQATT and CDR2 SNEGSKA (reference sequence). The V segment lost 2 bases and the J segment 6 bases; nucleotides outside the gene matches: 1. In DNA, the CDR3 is TGCAGTGCTAGACTAGCGGGGGGGCCCGGGGAGCTGTTTTTT. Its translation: CSARLAGGPGELFF.

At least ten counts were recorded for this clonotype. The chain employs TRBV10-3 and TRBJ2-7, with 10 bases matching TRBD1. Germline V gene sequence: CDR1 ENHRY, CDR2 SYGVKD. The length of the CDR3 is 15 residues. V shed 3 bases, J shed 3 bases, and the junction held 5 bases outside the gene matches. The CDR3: CAISDPGQGFYEQYV. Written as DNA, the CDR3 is TGTGCCATCAGTGATCCGGGACAGGGGTTCTACGAGCAGTACGTC.

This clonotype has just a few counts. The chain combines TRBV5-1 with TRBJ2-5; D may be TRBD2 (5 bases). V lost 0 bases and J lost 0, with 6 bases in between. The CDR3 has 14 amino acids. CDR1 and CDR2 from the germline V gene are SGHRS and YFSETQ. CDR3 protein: CASSLAGNQETQYF. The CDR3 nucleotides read TGCGCCAGCAGCTTGGCCGGGAACCAAGAGACCCAGTACTTC.

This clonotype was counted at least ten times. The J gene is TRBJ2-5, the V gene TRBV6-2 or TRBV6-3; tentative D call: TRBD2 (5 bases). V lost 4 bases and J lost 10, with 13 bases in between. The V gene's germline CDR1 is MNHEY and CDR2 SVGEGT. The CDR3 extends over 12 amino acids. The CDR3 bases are TGTGCCAGCAGTTTCGCCCTGGGAGTCCAGTACTTC. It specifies CASSFALGVQYF.

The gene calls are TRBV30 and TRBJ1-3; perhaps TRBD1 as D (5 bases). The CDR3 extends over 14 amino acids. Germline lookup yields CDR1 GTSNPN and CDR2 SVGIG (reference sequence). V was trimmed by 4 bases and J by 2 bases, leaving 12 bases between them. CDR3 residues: CAWIPQGTGNTIYF. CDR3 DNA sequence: TGTGCCTGGATACCTCAGGGTACTGGAAACACCATATATTTT.

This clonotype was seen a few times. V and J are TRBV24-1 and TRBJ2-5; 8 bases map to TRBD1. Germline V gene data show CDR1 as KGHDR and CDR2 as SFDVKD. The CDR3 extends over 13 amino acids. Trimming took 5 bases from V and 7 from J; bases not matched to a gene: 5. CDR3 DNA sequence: TGTGCCACCAGTGCCTCTGACAGGGGGACCCAGTACTTC. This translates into CATSASDRGTQYF.

This chain's CDR3 is CASSPDLGSYNEQFF. DNA of the CDR3: TGTGCCAGCAGCCCGGATTTGGGATCCTACAATGAGCAGTTCTTC. The genes are TRBV12-3 or TRBV12-4 and TRBJ2-1; D is unresolved. Trimming left V 6 bases short and J 1 base short, with 13 bases between. This CDR3 has 15 amino acids.

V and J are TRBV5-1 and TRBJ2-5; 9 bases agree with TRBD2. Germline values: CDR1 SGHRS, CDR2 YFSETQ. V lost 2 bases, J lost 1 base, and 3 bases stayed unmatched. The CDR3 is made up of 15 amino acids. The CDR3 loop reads CASSFQRGVQETQYF. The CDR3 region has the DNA TGCGCCAGCAGCTTCCAGCGGGGGGTCCAAGAGACCCAGTACTTC.

The CDR3 spells CASSQPGTGRAYEQYF. CDR3 bases: TGTGCCAGTAGTCAGCCTGGGACAGGGAGAGCCTACGAGCAGTACTTC. The chain has TRBV19 and TRBJ2-7, with 9 bases matching TRBD1. The CDR3 consists of 16 residues. Germline CDR1 and CDR2: LNHDA and SQIVND (reference sequence). V lost 5 bases, J lost 2 bases, and 10 bases stayed unmatched.

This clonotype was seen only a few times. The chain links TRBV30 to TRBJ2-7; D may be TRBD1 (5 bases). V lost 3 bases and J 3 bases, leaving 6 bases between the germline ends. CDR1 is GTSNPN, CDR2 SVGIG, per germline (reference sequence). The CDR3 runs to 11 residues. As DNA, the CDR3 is TGTGCCTGGAGCACAGGCTACGAGCAGTACTTC. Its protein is CAWSTGYEQYF.

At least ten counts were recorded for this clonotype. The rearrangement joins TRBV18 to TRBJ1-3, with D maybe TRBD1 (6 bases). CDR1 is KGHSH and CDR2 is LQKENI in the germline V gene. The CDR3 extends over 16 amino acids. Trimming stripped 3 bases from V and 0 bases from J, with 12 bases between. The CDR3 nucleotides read TGTGCCAGCTCACCGTTCCAGGACAGCTCTGGAAACACCATATATTTT. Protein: CASSPFQDSSGNTIYF.

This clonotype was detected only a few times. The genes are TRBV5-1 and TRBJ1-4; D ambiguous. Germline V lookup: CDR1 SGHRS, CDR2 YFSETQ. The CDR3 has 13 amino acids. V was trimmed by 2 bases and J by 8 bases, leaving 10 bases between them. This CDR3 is CASSLDMGEKLFF. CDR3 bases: TGCGCCAGCAGCTTAGACATGGGCGAAAAACTGTTTTTT. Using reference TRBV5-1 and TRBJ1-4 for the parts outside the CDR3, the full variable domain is KAGVTQTPRYLIKTRGQQVTLSCSPISGHRSVSWYQQTPGQGLQFLFEYFSETQRNKGNFPGRFSGRQFSNSRSEMNVSTLELGDSALYLCASSLDMGEKLFFGSGTQLSVL.

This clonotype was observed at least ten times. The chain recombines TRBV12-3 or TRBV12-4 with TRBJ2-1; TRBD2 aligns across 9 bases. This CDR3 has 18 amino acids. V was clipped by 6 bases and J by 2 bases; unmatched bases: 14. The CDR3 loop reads CASSTDLLAGPTYNEQFF. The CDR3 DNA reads TGTGCCAGCAGCACGGACCTTCTAGCGGGGCCCACCTACAATGAGCAGTTCTTC.

In DNA form, the CDR3 reads TGTGCCAGCAGTTTACTAGGGCTGAACTATGGCTACACCTTC. As protein: CASSLLGLNYGYTF. The gene calls are TRBV12-3 or TRBV12-4 and TRBJ1-2; no reliable D call. The V and J ends lost 2 bases and 2 bases respectively, with 9 bases between them. The length of the CDR3 is 14 residues.

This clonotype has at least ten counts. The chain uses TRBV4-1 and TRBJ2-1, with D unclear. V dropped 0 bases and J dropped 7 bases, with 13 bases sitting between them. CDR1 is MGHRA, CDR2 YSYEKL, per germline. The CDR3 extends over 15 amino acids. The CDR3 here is CASSQEWSSINEQFF. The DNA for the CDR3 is TGCGCCAGCAGCCAAGAGTGGAGTAGCATAAATGAGCAGTTCTTC.

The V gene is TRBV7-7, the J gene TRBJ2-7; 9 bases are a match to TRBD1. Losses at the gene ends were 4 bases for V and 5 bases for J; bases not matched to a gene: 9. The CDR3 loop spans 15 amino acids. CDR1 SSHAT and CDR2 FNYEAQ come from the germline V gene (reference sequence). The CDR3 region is CASSSRRTGAHEQYF. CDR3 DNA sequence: TGTGCCAGCAGCTCCCGTAGGACAGGGGCACACGAGCAGTACTTC.

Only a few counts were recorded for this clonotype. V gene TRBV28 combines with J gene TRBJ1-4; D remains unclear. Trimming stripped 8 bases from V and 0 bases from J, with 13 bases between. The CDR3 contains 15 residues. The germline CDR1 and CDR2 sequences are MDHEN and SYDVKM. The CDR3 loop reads CASRSAGATNEKLFF. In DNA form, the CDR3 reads TGTGCCAGCCGGTCCGCGGGAGCAACTAATGAAAAACTGTTTTTT. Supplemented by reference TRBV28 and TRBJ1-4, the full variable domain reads DVKVTQSSRYLVKRTGEKVFLECVQDMDHENMFWYRQDPGLGLRLIYFSYDVKMKEKGDIPEGYSVSREKKERFSLILESASTNQTSMYLCASRSAGATNEKLFFGSGTQLSVL.

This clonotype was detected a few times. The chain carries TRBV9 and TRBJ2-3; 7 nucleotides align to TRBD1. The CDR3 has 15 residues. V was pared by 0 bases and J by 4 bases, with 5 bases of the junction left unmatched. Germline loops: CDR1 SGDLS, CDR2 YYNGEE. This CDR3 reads CASSVDDRDPDTQYF. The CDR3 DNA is TGTGCCAGCAGCGTAGATGACAGGGATCCAGATACGCAGTATTTT.

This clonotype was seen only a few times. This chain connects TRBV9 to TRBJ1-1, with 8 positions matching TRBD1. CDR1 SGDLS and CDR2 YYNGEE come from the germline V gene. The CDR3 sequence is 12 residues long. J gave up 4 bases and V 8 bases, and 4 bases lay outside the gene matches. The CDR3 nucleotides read TGTGCCAGGCGGACAGGGACCACTGAAGCTTTCTTT. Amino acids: CARRTGTTEAFF.

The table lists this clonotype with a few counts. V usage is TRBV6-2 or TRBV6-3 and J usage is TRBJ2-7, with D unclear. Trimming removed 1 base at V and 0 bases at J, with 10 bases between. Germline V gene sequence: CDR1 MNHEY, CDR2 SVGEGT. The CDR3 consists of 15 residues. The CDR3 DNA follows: TGTGCCAGCAGTTACTGGCAAACCTTCTCCTACGAGCAGTACTTC. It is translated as CASSYWQTFSYEQYF.

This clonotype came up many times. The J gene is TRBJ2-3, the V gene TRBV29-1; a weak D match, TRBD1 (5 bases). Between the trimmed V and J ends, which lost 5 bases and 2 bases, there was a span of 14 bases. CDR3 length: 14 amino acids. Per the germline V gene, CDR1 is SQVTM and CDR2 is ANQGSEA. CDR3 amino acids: CSVNPGALTDTQYF. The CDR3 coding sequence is TGCAGCGTTAACCCTGGGGCCCTCACAGATACGCAGTATTTT.